A single sample is the source of the 30 T cell receptor beta chains below, sequenced in a study of T cells after yellow fever vaccination. Using its own MiXCR run on the 5' RACE reads, TCRdb lists one record per CDR3 protein. Among around 600,000 distinct CDR3 sequences, around an eighth were seen once, and the ten largest hold 15%. The source was PBMCs, collected on the day of the yellow fever booster vaccination. The receptor source for this set is a man aged 25-40 years who received the YFV17D yellow fever vaccine.

At least ten counts were recorded for this clonotype. The gene calls are TRBV27 and TRBJ2-1, with D possibly TRBD2 on 6 matching bases. Germline V gene lookup returns CDR1 MNHEY and CDR2 SMNVEV (reference sequence). CDR3 length equals 16 residues. Trimming took 3 bases from V and 0 from J, leaving 12 bases between them. The CDR3 nucleotides read TGTGCCAGCAGTTTTAGCGGAGGGAGCTCCTACAATGAGCAGTTCTTC. As protein: CASSFSGGSSYNEQFF.

The chain has TRBV7-2 and TRBJ2-3, with 11 bases aligning to TRBD2. This CDR3 is 15 amino acids long. Germline CDR1 reads SGHTA; CDR2 reads FQGNSA. The ends lost 8 bases at V and 2 bases at J; junction bases unmatched: 6. DNA for the CDR3: TGTGCCAGCCTCCCTAGCGGGAGGATCACAGATACGCAGTATTTT. Residues: CASLPSGRITDTQYF.

The CDR3 bases are TGTGCCAGCAGCTCACGGACAGGCGAAAAACTGTTTTTT. Its protein is CASSSRTGEKLFF. V and J are TRBV11-2 and TRBJ1-4; 7 nucleotides agree with TRBD1. CDR3 length: 13 residues. V lost 4 bases and J lost 8; bases outside the gene matches: 4. Germline assignment: CDR1 SGHAT and CDR2 FQNNGV.

The chain joins TRBV5-1 to TRBJ2-7; maybe TRBD2 (5 bases). CDR3 length equals 14 residues. Germline CDR1 reads SGHRS; CDR2 reads YFSETQ. V lost 6 bases, J lost 6 bases, and 19 bases lay in between. For the CDR3, the DNA is TGCGCCAGCAACGCCGGGATTTCCTCGGGCGAGCAGTACTTC. Residues: CASNAGISSGEQYF.

This clonotype occurred a few times. This sequence joins TRBV3-1 and TRBJ2-5; D uncertain. CDR3 length equals 14 residues. Trimming removed 6 bases from V and 1 base from J, with 12 bases in between. CDR1 and CDR2 from the germline V gene are LGHDT and YNNKEL (reference sequence). The CDR3 bases are TGTGCCAGCAGGACGAACAGACTCCAAGAGACCCAGTACTTC. Translation: CASRTNRLQETQYF.

The V gene is TRBV14, the J gene TRBJ2-1, with D uncertain. Trimming removed 0 bases from V and 6 bases from J, with 9 bases in between. Germline CDR1 is SGHDN and CDR2 is FVKESK. CDR3 size: 14 residues. Here the CDR3 DNA reads TGTGCCAGCAGCCAAGAGTGGCCCGCCAATGAGCAGTTCTTC. Translated, it gives CASSQEWPANEQFF.

This clonotype has only a few counts. V is TRBV10-3 and J is TRBJ2-6; 7 bases fit TRBD1. Germline V gives CDR1 ENHRY, CDR2 SYGVKD. This CDR3 comprises 18 residues. The V and J ends lost 5 bases and 1 base, in that order; junction bases with no gene match: 11. CDR3 nucleotides: TGTGCCATCAGTCGGGATCCGGGACAGATATCTGGGGCCAACGTCCTGACTTTC. This gives the protein CAISRDPGQISGANVLTF.

V and J are TRBV15 and TRBJ2-1, with D possibly matching TRBD2 (6 bases). Germline lookup yields CDR1 LNHNV and CDR2 YYDKDF (reference sequence). With 2 bases removed from V and 3 bases from J, the gap between germline ends came to 23 bases. This CDR3 has 19 residues. As DNA, the CDR3 is TGTGCCACCAGCAGATCCGGGACTGCGGTGGAGGGGCTCTACAATGAGCAGTTCTTC. It specifies CATSRSGTAVEGLYNEQFF.

This clonotype turned up a few times. The rearrangement uses TRBV24-1 and TRBJ2-3; D possibly uses TRBD1 or TRBD2 (5 bases each). V lost 7 bases, J lost 0 bases, and 13 bases lay in between. CDR1 is KGHDR, CDR2 SFDVKD, per germline. This CDR3 is 15 amino acids long. CDR3 amino acids: CATRPGPRSTDTQYF. DNA of the CDR3: TGTGCCACCAGACCGGGACCGAGAAGCACAGATACGCAGTATTTT.

This clonotype was observed a handful of times. The chain employs TRBV12-3 or TRBV12-4 and TRBJ2-3, with D possibly being TRBD1 or TRBD2 (5 bases each). V lost 6 bases and J lost 1, with 26 bases in between. The CDR3 is made up of 19 amino acids. The CDR3 DNA reads TGTGCCAGCAGCCGAAAAAGCGGAGGTTCAGGGACCCGCACAGATACGCAGTATTTT. This translates into CASSRKSGGSGTRTDTQYF.

This clonotype was detected only a few times. This chain joins TRBV5-1 and TRBJ2-1; 9 nucleotides agree with TRBD2. Germline values: CDR1 SGHRS, CDR2 YFSETQ. V trimming: 3 bases; J trimming: 5 bases; junction bases outside the gene matches: 6. CDR3 length equals 15 residues. Here the CDR3 DNA reads TGCGCCAGCAGCTGGGACGGGACTAGCCACAATGAGCAGTTCTTC. Encoded protein: CASSWDGTSHNEQFF.

This clonotype was detected only a few times. This chain joins TRBV20-1 and TRBJ1-2; 7 positions match TRBD1. This CDR3 is 13 amino acids long. Germline V gene data show CDR1 as DFQATT and CDR2 as SNEGSKA (reference sequence). V dropped 6 bases and J dropped 1; count of bases not matched to a gene: 5. CDR3 in DNA: TGCAGTGCAAACCGGGACAGTAACTATGGCTACACCTTC. It translates to CSANRDSNYGYTF.

This clonotype was observed a few times. The CDR3 nucleotides are TGTGCCAGCAGCTTAGATCCAACGCACGGGGAGACCCAGTACTTC. This gives the protein CASSLDPTHGETQYF. This chain uses TRBV11-2 with TRBJ2-5; D gene ambiguous. Germline V gene lookup returns CDR1 SGHAT and CDR2 FQNNGV. V was shortened by 0 bases and J by 5 bases, with 13 bases between the two germline ends. The CDR3 has 15 amino acids.

This clonotype was counted between two and nine times. The chain combines TRBV4-3 with TRBJ2-6, with TRBD1 as a possible D gene (6 bases). Germline V CDR1 and CDR2: LGHNA, YSLEER. V was clipped by 0 bases and J by 1 base, with 7 bases between them. The CDR3 loop spans 16 amino acids. CDR3 sequence (DNA): TGCGCCAGCAGCCAAGATCAGGGGTCTGGGGCCAACGTCCTGACTTTC. This encodes CASSQDQGSGANVLTF.

The V gene is TRBV10-2, the J gene TRBJ2-5; D not certain. V lost 0 bases, J lost 4 bases, and 12 bases lay in between. The CDR3 runs 15 residues. Germline CDR1 is WSHSY and CDR2 is SAAADI. CDR3 region: CASSESDSPAETQYF. CDR3 coding DNA: TGCGCCAGCAGTGAGTCAGACTCCCCCGCAGAGACCCAGTACTTC.

This clonotype was seen more than once but under ten times. This sequence joins TRBV5-6 and TRBJ2-7; possible D gene TRBD1, 6 bases. The CDR3 loop spans 13 amino acids. Looked up from germline, CDR1 is SGHDT and CDR2 is YYEEEE. Trimming took 1 base from V and 7 from J, leaving 12 bases between them. The CDR3 loop reads CASSLTGPVEQYF. The CDR3 DNA sequence: TGTGCCAGCAGCTTGACAGGGCCGGTTGAGCAGTACTTC.

At least ten counts were recorded for this clonotype. J is TRBJ2-1 and V is TRBV7-3; no clear D gene. The CDR3 is made up of 14 amino acids. Germline-derived CDR1 and CDR2 are SGHTA and FQGTGA. V lost 0 bases and J lost 7, with 10 bases in between. CDR3 sequence reads: CASSLTLGVNEQFF. DNA of the CDR3: TGTGCCAGCAGCTTAACCCTGGGCGTGAATGAGCAGTTCTTC.

A few counts support this clonotype. The chain links TRBV19 to TRBJ2-2; TRBD2 matches at 10 bases. This CDR3 has 17 amino acids. Germline assignment: CDR1 LNHDA and CDR2 SQIVND (reference sequence). Unmatched junction bases numbered 7, after V lost 2 bases and J lost 4 bases. As DNA, the CDR3 is TGTGCCAGTAGTATAATTTGGGCTAGCGGGAGCACCGGGGAGCTGTTTTTT. Translating it yields CASSIIWASGSTGELFF.

This clonotype appeared a few times. V gene TRBV9 combines with J gene TRBJ2-1, with TRBD2 matching over 11 bases. Looked up from germline, CDR1 is SGDLS and CDR2 is YYNGEE. The J segment lost 7 bases and the V segment lost 0 bases, leaving 3 bases of the junction unmatched. This CDR3 comprises 15 residues. CDR3 loop: CASSVELAGVNEQFF. The CDR3, as DNA: TGTGCCAGCAGCGTAGAACTAGCGGGAGTAAATGAGCAGTTCTTC.

This clonotype was counted ten times or more. The V gene is TRBV20-1, the J gene TRBJ2-3; no clear D. Between the trimmed V and J ends, which lost 6 bases and 5 bases, there was a span of 9 bases. Per germline, CDR1 DFQATT and CDR2 SNEGSKA (reference sequence). The CDR3 has 11 amino acids. CDR3 region: CSAPLKDTQYF. The CDR3 DNA follows: TGCAGTGCCCCTCTGAAAGATACGCAGTATTTT.

The chain employs TRBV11-2 and TRBJ2-5; 9 positions match TRBD2. The length of the CDR3 is 16 residues. The trim removed 4 bases at V and 4 bases at J, leaving 10 bases unmatched. The germline V gene has CDR1 SGHAT and CDR2 FQNNGV. The CDR3 protein is CASSSGGLASPETQYF. The DNA of the CDR3 is TGTGCCAGCAGCTCCGGAGGACTAGCGTCACCAGAGACCCAGTACTTC.

This clonotype was observed a few times. V is TRBV28 and J is TRBJ1-5, with D unresolved. CDR3 length equals 16 residues. The germline CDR1 and CDR2 sequences are MDHEN and SYDVKM. Trimming took off 5 bases at V and 3 bases at J, with 17 bases between the two ends. The CDR3 is CASSPLARLTNQPQHF. The CDR3 DNA reads TGTGCCAGCAGTCCCTTGGCGAGGCTAACCAATCAGCCCCAGCATTTT.

This clonotype has only a few counts. The chain joins TRBV6-4 to TRBJ2-3, with D maybe TRBD1 (6 bases). Germline values: CDR1 MRHNA, CDR2 SNTAGT. V lost 3 bases to trimming and J lost 2 bases, with 9 bases between them. This CDR3 spans 14 amino acids. CDR3 sequence (DNA): TGTGCCAGCAGTGAGGGGACACACACAGATACGCAGTATTTT. Translation gives CASSEGTHTDTQYF.

In its sample, this clonotype was seen a few times. The chain combines TRBV7-8 with TRBJ1-6; D possibly corresponds to TRBD1 (6 bases). Germline loops: CDR1 SGHVS, CDR2 FQNEAQ. The V and J ends lost 3 bases and 8 bases respectively, with 14 bases between them. This CDR3 spans 15 amino acids. The CDR3 DNA sequence: TGTGCCAGCAGCTTCGGGGCAGGGGAATATTCACCCCTCCACTTT. This sequence encodes CASSFGAGEYSPLHF. The full variable domain, rest sourced from reference TRBV7-8 and TRBJ1-6, is GAGVSQSPRYKVAKRGQDVALRCDPISGHVSLFWYQQALGQGPEFLTYFQNEAQLDKSGLPSDRFFAERPEGSVSTLKIQRTQQEDSAVYLCASSFGAGEYSPLHFGNGTRLTVT.

This clonotype was seen a few times. The J gene is TRBJ2-5, the V gene TRBV20-1, with D uncertain. The CDR3 length is 12 residues. Trimming removed 4 bases at V and 1 base at J, with 7 bases between. The germline V gene has CDR1 DFQATT and CDR2 SNEGSKA (reference sequence). The CDR3 bases are TGCAGTGCTATAGTCCGCCAAGAGACCCAGTACTTC. Its translation is CSAIVRQETQYF.

Only a few counts were recorded for this clonotype. The rearrangement joins TRBV20-1 to TRBJ1-1; maybe TRBD1 (6 bases). The CDR3 spans 14 residues. Trimming pared 1 base from V and 8 bases from J, leaving 17 bases between. Germline-derived CDR1 and CDR2 are DFQATT and SNEGSKA (reference sequence). The CDR3: CSARGKAGAGEAFF. CDR3 bases: TGCAGTGCTAGAGGGAAGGCGGGGGCCGGGGAAGCTTTCTTT.

Ten or more counts support this clonotype. The chain combines TRBV11-2 with TRBJ2-7, with D possibly matching TRBD1 (5 bases). Germline CDR1 reads SGHAT; CDR2 reads FQNNGV. This CDR3 has 18 amino acids. V gave up 1 base and J gave up 1 base, with 20 bases separating them. The CDR3 protein is CASSLVPGSGYESYEQYF. The CDR3 bases are TGTGCCAGCAGCTTAGTTCCGGGTTCAGGGTATGAATCCTACGAGCAGTACTTC.

This chain links TRBV20-1 with TRBJ2-7; 10 positions agree with TRBD1. Trimming cost V 5 bases and J 3 bases; bases outside gene matches: 4. The CDR3 has 13 amino acids. CDR1 and CDR2 from the germline V gene are DFQATT and SNEGSKA (reference sequence). Here the CDR3 reads CSAGRDRGYEQYF. CDR3 coding DNA: TGCAGTGCTGGCCGGGACAGGGGCTACGAGCAGTACTTC.

This clonotype has a handful of counts. The gene calls are TRBV7-3 and TRBJ2-1, with D tentatively TRBD2 (6 bases). The germline V gene encodes CDR1 SGHTA and CDR2 FQGTGA. The germline V and J ends were trimmed by 6 bases and 5 bases, with 17 bases remaining between them. The CDR3 runs to 15 residues. The CDR3 region is CASSRGTSMNNEQFF. The CDR3 nucleotides are TGTGCCAGCAGTCGAGGAACTAGCATGAACAATGAGCAGTTCTTC.

V gene TRBV7-2 combines with J gene TRBJ1-1; D might be TRBD1 (6 bases). Trimming cost V 1 base and J 1 base, with 10 bases left between them. This CDR3 has 15 residues. Germline CDR1 reads SGHTA; CDR2 reads FQGNSA. CDR3 amino acids: CASSLEGGPNTEAFF. The CDR3 DNA follows: TGTGCCAGCAGCTTAGAAGGGGGGCCGAACACTGAAGCTTTCTTT.